The rows below give T cell receptor beta chains drawn from one sample of a study of response to subunit inactivated influenza vaccine. TCRdb analysed the RT-PCR reads with MiXCR anew, one entry per CDR3 protein. In the table there are fewer than 800,000 distinct CDR3 sequences, about 15% of which are singletons. The source material was PBMCs from blood, sampled approximately 13 days after vaccination. Receptors originate from a man in his forties or fifties who received an inactivated influenza vaccine. Both conserved end residues are part of each CDR3. Fields, in order: D gene, clone size, J gene, V gene, CDR3 DNA, CDR3 protein. The D gene is left open where the match is weak. The listing skips clone size in some rows; elsewhere it reads once, few, many or a size class.

>TRBD1|few|TRBJ2-7|TRBV12-3/TRBV12-4
TGTGCCAGCAGTTTCTCCCGACAGGGTTCGTACGAGCAGTACTTC
CASSFSRQGSYEQYF
>NA|few|TRBJ2-1|TRBV29-1
TGCAGCGTTGAAGGGGCGATTGGGGGTCGGGATGAGCAGTTCTTC
CSVEGAIGGRDEQFF
>TRBD1|NA|TRBJ1-4|TRBV19
TGTGCCAGTAGTTCCCGACAGGGCACTGAAAAACTGTTTTTT
CASSSRQGTEKLFF
>TRBD2|few|TRBJ2-1|TRBV20-1
TGCAGTGCTACGGGACTAGCTTCCTACAATGAGCAGTTCTTC
CSATGLASYNEQFF
>NA|few|TRBJ2-5|TRBV7-2
TGTGCCAGCAGGGCCGGGACCAGGGAGACCCAGTACTTC
CASRAGTRETQYF
>NA|NA|TRBJ2-1|TRBV25-1
TGTGCCAGCAGAGCAGGAGACCCGAAGGTGAATGAGCAGTTCTTC
CASRAGDPKVNEQFF
>TRBD2|NA|TRBJ2-3|TRBV5-1
TGCGCCAGCAGCTTGGGCCCCTTTGGACTAGCGGGTAGCACAGATACGCAGTATTTT
CASSLGPFGLAGSTDTQYF
>NA|few|TRBJ2-2|TRBV12-3/TRBV12-4
TGTGCCAGCAGTTTAGCACTAGCCGACACCGGGGAGCTGTTTTTT
CASSLALADTGELFF
>NA|many|TRBJ2-7|TRBV6-2/TRBV6-3
TGTGCCAGCAGCCTACGGGAGCTTTCCTACGAGCAGTACTTC
CASSLRELSYEQYF
>NA|NA|TRBJ2-3|TRBV18
TGTGCCAGCTCACCAGAGATAGCAGATACGCAGTATTTT
CASSPEIADTQYF
>TRBD1|few|TRBJ2-7|TRBV24-1
TGTGCCACCAGCTCGGGACAGGGGGCCGACGAGCAGTACTTC
CATSSGQGADEQYF
>TRBD2|few|TRBJ2-1|TRBV20-1
TGCAGTGCTAAGCGTAGAAGCGGGGGGGCCGGTGAGCAGTTCTTC
CSAKRRSGGAGEQFF
>NA|many|TRBJ1-1|TRBV12-3/TRBV12-4
TGTGCCAGCAGTTTACAAAGGAACACTGAAGCTTTCTTT
CASSLQRNTEAFF
>NA|few|TRBJ1-2|TRBV6-5
TGTGCCAGCAGTTTAGAAGGGACAAGGAAATATGGCTACACCTTC
CASSLEGTRKYGYTF
>TRBD2|NA|TRBJ2-1|TRBV15
TGTGCCACCAGCAGAGATCACGGGGGGAGCTACAATGAGCAGTTCTTC
CATSRDHGGSYNEQFF
>TRBD1|many|TRBJ1-4|TRBV5-1
TGCGCCAGCAGTTCCGGGACAGCAAATGAAAAACTGTTTTTT
CASSSGTANEKLFF
>NA|few|TRBJ2-2|TRBV7-2
TGTGCCAGCAGCCCGAGACAGATCACCGGGGAGCTGTTTTTT
CASSPRQITGELFF
>NA|few|TRBJ2-5|TRBV7-2
TGTGCCAGCAGCTTGCAGGGGGGTCGGATGGAGACCCAGTACTTC
CASSLQGGRMETQYF
>NA|few|TRBJ1-2|TRBV6-1
TGTGCCAGCAGTACGGAAGACAACCGGGAGGGCTACACCTTC
CASSTEDNREGYTF
>NA|NA|TRBJ2-1|TRBV7-2
TGTGCCATCAGCCTCCTTAGCTCTCGGTCCAATGAGCAGTTCTTC
CAISLLSSRSNEQFF
>TRBD1|few|TRBJ2-5|TRBV2
TGTGCCAGCAGTGGACTGGGACAGGGAAAAGAGACCCAGTACTTC
CASSGLGQGKETQYF
>NA|NA|TRBJ2-2|TRBV6-2/TRBV6-3
TGTGCCAGTTGTCGGCAGGCCACCGGGGAGCTGTTTTTT
CASCRQATGELFF
>TRBD2|many|TRBJ2-5|TRBV7-2
TGTGCCAGCAGCTTGACGGCCTATGCTAGCGGGGCATCCCAGTACTTC
CASSLTAYASGASQYF
>TRBD2|once|TRBJ2-1|TRBV20-1
TGCAGTGCTCGCACTAGCGGGAAACTTGATGAGCAGTTCTTC
CSARTSGKLDEQFF
>TRBD2|NA|TRBJ2-1|TRBV20-1
TGCACTGCTGACCCGGGGGGGACACGCGCGTTCGTATCCAATGAGCAGTTCTTC
CTADPGGTRAFVSNEQFF
>NA|few|TRBJ2-5|TRBV4-1
TGCGCCAGCAGCCCCCTGGGGCTAGCCCAAGAGACCCAGTACTTC
CASSPLGLAQETQYF
>TRBD2|few|TRBJ2-5|TRBV5-6
TGTGCCAGCAGCCTTCGGACTAGCGGGCAAGAGACCCAGTACTTC
CASSLRTSGQETQYF
>TRBD2|NA|TRBJ2-2|TRBV7-2
TGTGCCAGCAGCTCTAGCGGGGGCTTGGCCGGGGAGCTGTTTTTT
CASSSSGGLAGELFF
>TRBD1|few|TRBJ1-4|TRBV6-1
TGTGCCAGCAGCCGGGACAGGGGGTCTGGTAGGGAAAAACTGTTTTTT
CASSRDRGSGREKLFF
>NA|few|TRBJ1-2|TRBV29-1
TGCAGCGTAGCACGGGCGAACTATGGCTACACCTTC
CSVARANYGYTF
>TRBD2|few|TRBJ2-1|TRBV12-3/TRBV12-4
TGTGCCAGCAGTTGGGCGGGAGTTGATAATGAGCAGTTCTTC
CASSWAGVDNEQFF
>NA|many|TRBJ1-1|TRBV9
TGTGCCAGCAGCGTATCCGGGACGAACACTGAAGCTTTCTTT
CASSVSGTNTEAFF
>TRBD1|NA|TRBJ2-1|TRBV12-3/TRBV12-4
TGTGCCAGCACTGGACAGGGGGTAGGCAATGAGCAGTTCTTC
CASTGQGVGNEQFF
>NA|NA|TRBJ1-3|TRBV10-2
TGCGCCAGCAGAGGACCTTCTCGGCCCATATATTTT
CASRGPSRPIYF
>NA|NA|TRBJ1-1|TRBV6-5
TGTGCCAGCAGGACAACGAACACTGAAGCTTTCTTT
CASRTTNTEAFF
>TRBD2|NA|TRBJ2-5|TRBV7-2
TGTGCCAGCAGCTTAGCGCGACTTGCGGGAGGGCAAGAGACCCAGTACTTC
CASSLARLAGGQETQYF
>TRBD1|NA|TRBJ2-1|TRBV7-6
TGTGCCAGCAGTCACTGGGACAGGGTTCCGCAGTTCTTC
CASSHWDRVPQFF
>NA|few|TRBJ2-2|TRBV20-1
TGCAGTGCTAGAGTACGGCGGGCGGGTACCGGGGAGCTGTTTTTT
CSARVRRAGTGELFF
>NA|few|TRBJ1-1|TRBV6-2/TRBV6-3
TGTGCCAGCACCTATATGGCCCTGAACACTGAAGCTTTCTTT
CASTYMALNTEAFF